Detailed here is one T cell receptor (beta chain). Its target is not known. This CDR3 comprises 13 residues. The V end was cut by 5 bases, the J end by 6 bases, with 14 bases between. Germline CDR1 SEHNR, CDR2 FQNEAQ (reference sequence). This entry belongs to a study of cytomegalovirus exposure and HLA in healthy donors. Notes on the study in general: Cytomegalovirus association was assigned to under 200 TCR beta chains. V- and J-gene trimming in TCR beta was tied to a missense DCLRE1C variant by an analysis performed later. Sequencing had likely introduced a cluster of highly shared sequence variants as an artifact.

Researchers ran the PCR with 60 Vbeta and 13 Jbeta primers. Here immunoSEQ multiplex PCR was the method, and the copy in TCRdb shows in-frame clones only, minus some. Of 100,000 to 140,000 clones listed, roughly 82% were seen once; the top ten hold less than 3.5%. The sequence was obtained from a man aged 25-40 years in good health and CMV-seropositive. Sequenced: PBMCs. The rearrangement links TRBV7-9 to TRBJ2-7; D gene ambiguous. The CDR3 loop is CASSLSGSGEQYF. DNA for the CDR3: TGTGCCAGCAGCCTATCGGGTTCTGGCGAGCAGTACTTC.